The text below deals with one T cell receptor (beta chain). Its cognate antigen is unknown. Germline-derived CDR1 and CDR2 are MDHEN and SYDVKM. The CDR3 consists of 12 residues. V lost 4 bases and J 6 bases, leaving 7 bases between the germline ends. TCRdb's table, derived via immunoSEQ multiplex PCR, lists solely in-frame clones and lacks some. The sample carries some 130,000 clones, around 90% recorded once. This record belongs to a study of T cell responses to AZD1222 COVID-19 vaccine. Study observations and caveats: Repertoires were obtained only post-peak T cell response.

This specimen was peripheral blood, taken on day 0 of AZD1222 vaccination. The chain is built from TRBV28 and TRBJ2-1; D is undetermined. The receptor comes from an adult in good health. The CDR3 here is CASSSPGNEQFF. The CDR3 bases are TGTGCCAGCAGTTCCCCCGGCAATGAGCAGTTCTTC.